This T cell receptor beta chain came from a study of cytomegalovirus exposure and HLA in healthy donors. The trim removed 4 bases at V and 1 base at J, leaving 6 bases unmatched. Germline V gene data show CDR1 as LGHNA and CDR2 as YSLEER. The CDR3 loop spans 15 amino acids. The PCR contained 60 Vbeta and 13 Jbeta primers. TCRdb keeps only in-frame clones here, not all; method: immunoSEQ multiplex PCR. The data contain more than 85,000 clones, less than 85% of them seen just once; the ten biggest clones take up around 15%. Healthy bone marrow donors supplied every sample. The clonotype comes from a man aged 30 to 45 in good health and CMV-seropositive. This sequence joins TRBV4-3 and TRBJ2-7; 8 nucleotides align to TRBD1. Material for sequencing was PBMCs. The CDR3 loop reads CASSRGQGPSYEQYF. CDR3 bases: TGCGCCAGCAGCCGAGGACAGGGCCCTTCCTACGAGCAGTACTTC.